Below, 3 T cell receptor beta chains from the same sample are listed, as sequenced in a study of cytomegalovirus exposure and HLA in healthy donors. The PCR made use of 60 Vbeta and 13 Jbeta primers. The table came from immunoSEQ multiplex PCR; TCRdb's copy has only in-frame clones and leaves some out. The profile shows roughly 120,000 clones, 60% to 85% of them singletons. The specimen was PBMCs. The receptors were gathered from a man aged 50-60 years in good health and CMV-seronegative.

V is TRBV19 and J is TRBJ2-5, with a weak D call TRBD1 (5 bases). The last part of the DNA fits TRBJ2-7 better; the J call may be wrong. Germline V gives CDR1 LNHDA, CDR2 SQIVND (reference sequence). The CDR3 extends over 12 amino acids. CDR3: CASSNSGFEQYF. CDR3 in DNA: TGTGCCAGTAGTAATTCAGGGTTCGAGCAGTACTTC.

This clone was detected a few times. This sequence joins TRBV10-3 and TRBJ2-7, with 12 bases that match TRBD1. The CDR3 consists of 15 residues. V was pared by 6 bases and J by 5 bases, with 8 bases of the junction left unmatched. Germline V CDR1 and CDR2: ENHRY, SYGVKD. The CDR3 DNA is TGTGCCATCAGGGGACAGGGGGCAAGGTTCAACGAGCAGTACTTC. This sequence encodes CAIRGQGARFNEQYF.

This clone was seen a few times. The chain employs TRBV10-3 and TRBJ1-3, with D possibly TRBD1 on 5 matching bases. This CDR3 has 17 residues. Germline V lookup: CDR1 ENHRY, CDR2 SYGVKD. Trimming removed 3 bases from V and 0 bases from J, with 15 bases in between. This chain's CDR3 is CAISDYLRTYSGNTIYF. In DNA form, the CDR3 reads TGTGCCATCAGTGACTATCTGAGGACATACTCTGGAAACACCATATATTTT.